The rows below give T cell receptor beta chains drawn from one sample of a study of shared clonotypes between healthy human individuals. Repertoires were generated with immunoSEQ multiplex PCR, while TCRdb's copy carries only in-frame clones and drops some. The sample includes hundreds of thousands of clones, roughly 83% of them seen just once. Sequenced input: PBMCs. All receptors come from a middle-aged woman in good health. Some clones in this sample may be carry-over from other donors' samples. CDR3s include the opening cysteine and the closing phenylalanine or tryptophan. A D gene is named only where the DNA matches it firmly. Where a row states a size, it is once, few, many or the class of an expanded clone; other rows omit it.

j_call d_call v_call clone_size cdr3_nt cdr3_aa
TRBJ1-2 - TRBV5-6 - TGTGCCAGCAGCGGATTCCCAGGGGAATTGGATGGCTACACCTTC CASSGFPGELDGYTF
TRBJ2-3 TRBD2 TRBV7-2 - TGTGCCAGCAGCTACAGCGGGAGCGAGGCAGATACGCAGTATTTT CASSYSGSEADTQYF
TRBJ1-1 - TRBV9 - TGTGCCAGCAGCGCGGGACCTAACACTGAAGCTTTCTTT CASSAGPNTEAFF
TRBJ2-7 - TRBV9 once TGTGCCAGCAGCGTACAAGACTTCCCCCCCCAGTACTTC CASSVQDFPPQYF
TRBJ2-7 TRBD2 TRBV6-1 - TGTGCCAGCATCTTAGGGAGGGGTTCCTACGAGCAGTACTTC CASILGRGSYEQYF
TRBJ1-2 - TRBV7-9 - TGTGCCAGCAGCTTAGGGGGGGACTATGGCTACACCTTC CASSLGGDYGYTF
TRBJ1-1 - TRBV2 few TGTGCCAGCAGTGGGGACACCGGTGAGGCTTTCTTT CASSGDTGEAFF
TRBJ2-3 TRBD1 TRBV6-4 - TGTGCCAGCAGCGGGACAGCCACAGATACGCAGTATTTT CASSGTATDTQYF
TRBJ2-1 TRBD2 TRBV4-1 - TGCGCCAGCAGCCAACCGACTAGCGGGGGGTTCTATGAGCAGTTCTTC CASSQPTSGGFYEQFF
TRBJ2-1 - TRBV6-6 - TGTGCCAGCAGTTACGACAGCCCTGAGCAGTTCTTC CASSYDSPEQFF
TRBJ2-1 - TRBV7-6 - TGTGCCAGCAGCTTAGACAGGGTCCCTTCCTACAATGAGCAGTTCTTC CASSLDRVPSYNEQFF
TRBJ2-3 TRBD1 TRBV7-3 - TGTGCCAGCAGGTTCGAACCGGGACAGGGTGAAGATACGCAGTATTTT CASRFEPGQGEDTQYF
TRBJ2-3 TRBD1 TRBV14 - TGTGCCAGCAGCCAAGACAGGACAGGGTGGAAAAGGGCCAGTGGAGGGACAGATACGCAGTATTTT CASSQDRTGWKRASGGTDTQYF
TRBJ2-7 - TRBV18 - TGTGCCAGCTCACGGACTACAGGGGACGAGCAGTACTTC CASSRTTGDEQYF
TRBJ2-7 - TRBV7-5 - TGTGCCAGCAGCTTAGCGGGAGGGCCCACTAGATACGAGCAGTACTTC CASSLAGGPTRYEQYF
TRBJ1-1 TRBD1 TRBV25-1 - TGTGCCAGCAGTGCCACAGGGGACACTGAAGCTTTCTTT CASSATGDTEAFF
TRBJ2-7 - TRBV4-3 - TGCGCCAGCAGCCAAGCGTGGAGCGAATACGAGCAGTACTTC CASSQAWSEYEQYF
TRBJ2-1 - TRBV7-9 - TGTGCCAGCAGCTTCGCGGGACATGAGCAGTTCTTC CASSFAGHEQFF
TRBJ1-2 - TRBV11-2 - TGTGCCAGCAGCTTATTCGCGGACAGTCTCTATGGCTACACCTTC CASSLFADSLYGYTF
TRBJ1-4 - TRBV5-1 - TGCGCCAGCAGCTCTGTACAGGAATCTGAAAAACTGTTTTTT CASSSVQESEKLFF
TRBJ1-1 - TRBV4-1 - TGCGCCAGCAGCCTGTGGACCGGCAGGAACACTGAAGCTTTCTTT CASSLWTGRNTEAFF
TRBJ2-2 TRBD2 TRBV4-1 - TGCGCCAGCAGCCATCTCGCAGCGGGAGTGGGCGGGGAGCTGTTTTTT CASSHLAAGVGGELFF
TRBJ2-5 - TRBV2 many TGTGCCAGCAGTCCCCGGGTAGAGGGAGAGACCCAGTACTTC CASSPRVEGETQYF
TRBJ2-7 - TRBV5-4 - TGTGCCAGCAGCTTACGGGGCTCCTACGAGCAGTACTTC CASSLRGSYEQYF
TRBJ1-2 - TRBV9 - TGTGCCAGCAGGACCGGGGGAGGCTATGGCTACACCTTC CASRTGGGYGYTF
TRBJ1-1 TRBD1 TRBV28 - TGTGCCAGCAGTTTATTGGACAGGGGGCCGGGCACTGAAGCTTTCTTT CASSLLDRGPGTEAFF
TRBJ2-7 - TRBV7-8 once TGTGCCAGCAGCTTAGTTGGCGAGCAGTACTTC CASSLVGEQYF
TRBJ2-1 - TRBV28 - TGTGCCAGCACGGGGGTAAACAATGAGCAGTTCTTC CASTGVNNEQFF
TRBJ1-3 - TRBV7-2 - TGTGCCAGCAGCTTAAGGTGGGGCAGCTCTGGAAACACCATATATTTT CASSLRWGSSGNTIYF
TRBJ1-6 - TRBV7-9 - TGTGCCAGCAGCTTACGGGCAGGGGCTCATTCACCCCTCCACTTT CASSLRAGAHSPLHF
TRBJ2-2 - TRBV7-3 - TGTGCCAGCAGCTTAAACAGGGATAACACCGGGGAGCTGTTTTTT CASSLNRDNTGELFF
TRBJ2-3 - TRBV28 - TGTGCCACCACTCTCCAAGGAGCGGGACATCAGGATACGCAGTATTTT CATTLQGAGHQDTQYF
TRBJ2-2 - TRBV6-1 few TGTGCCAGCAGAACAGGGTTGGAAACCGGGGAGCTGTTTTTT CASRTGLETGELFF
TRBJ2-1 TRBD2 TRBV9 - TGTGCCAGCAGCGCTAGCGGCGCGGAGATATATGAGCAGTTCTTC CASSASGAEIYEQFF
TRBJ1-4 - TRBV7-2 - TGTGCCAGCAGCTTCTCCCCTGACACCGCTAATGAAAAACTGTTTTTT CASSFSPDTANEKLFF
TRBJ1-2 TRBD1 TRBV6-1 - TGTGCCAGCAGTGCATACAGGGGGCGGCCCGTCTATGGCTACACCTTC CASSAYRGRPVYGYTF